These T cell receptor beta chains were read from a single sample in a study of cytomegalovirus exposure and HLA in healthy donors. Produced via immunoSEQ multiplex PCR; TCRdb's table is partial and in-frame only. The sample carries roughly 130,000 clones, 8.5% to 10% recorded once. Material: PBMCs. The receptors derive from a man aged 40-55 years in good health and CMV-seronegative. The CDR3 runs from the conserved cysteine through the conserved F or W. Fields, in order: clone size, V gene, J gene, CDR3 protein. Expanded clones are given a class, and other clones once, few, many or no size at all.

-	TRBV13	TRBJ1-6	CASSFGRWGDSPLHF
-	TRBV7-6	TRBJ1-1	CASSFWTGRPGAEAFF
-	TRBV5-1	TRBJ1-1	CASSLGGLTEAFF
-	TRBV7-8	TRBJ2-7	CASSLPSGRGSSYEQYF
few	TRBV9	TRBJ2-2	CASSASKWGTGGPGELFF
few	TRBV6-7	TRBJ2-7	CASSYSHRGNEQYF
few	TRBV30	TRBJ1-1	CAWSRWRAGNTEAFF
few	TRBV9	TRBJ2-7	CASATSAGPSYEQYF
few	TRBV11-2	TRBJ1-1	CASSFQYQTEAFF
few	TRBV10-2	TRBJ2-3	CASSESGTGGQDAQYF
-	TRBV5-6	TRBJ1-4	CASSPGRFNEKLFF
-	TRBV5-4	TRBJ2-3	CASSFGTDTQYF
-	TRBV30	TRBJ1-5	CAWSDRGRNQPQHF
-	TRBV15	TRBJ1-1	CATSRSTGGETEAFF
-	TRBV2	TRBJ2-2	CASSDRRGQTGELFF
-	TRBV10-1	TRBJ2-7	CASSELTGYEQYF
few	TRBV7-2	TRBJ2-2	CASSFRRTSGGGELFF
-	TRBV19	TRBJ1-5	CASSTGPYGPQHF
-	TRBV4-1	TRBJ2-7	CASSQEYPGRYYEQYF
-	TRBV5-1	TRBJ2-7	CASSLTSGAYEQYF
few	TRBV9	TRBJ2-1	CASSAGGNDNEQFF
few	TRBV10-3	TRBJ1-2	CAISESISAGDGYTF
-	TRBV5-1	TRBJ1-1	CASSWGQGGNTEAFF
-	TRBV18	TRBJ1-1	CASSPGQKILNTEAFF
-	TRBV7-9	TRBJ1-2	CASSLGTGAYGYTF
-	TRBV5-1	TRBJ1-1	CASSLRQSNTEAFF
few	TRBV19	TRBJ1-6	CASSFDRAAGNSPLHF
few	TRBV27	TRBJ1-2	CASSFRQGIGYTF
few	TRBV6-1	TRBJ1-2	CASSEVSPPRNYGYTF
few	TRBV5-1	TRBJ1-2	CASSLAEGSYGYTF
few	TRBV2	TRBJ1-2	CASSVQGESYGYTF
-	TRBV5-1	TRBJ2-1	CASSLAESHNEQFF
-	TRBV7-2	TRBJ1-5	CASSLKGEGQPQHF
few	TRBV28	TRBJ1-1	CASRAPTGNTEAFF
-	TRBV2	TRBJ2-3	CASSEALLAGGRDTQYF
-	TRBV7-9	TRBJ2-1	CASSLGTSGARREQFF
-	TRBV5-4	TRBJ1-6	CASSFRQVNSPLHF
few	TRBV27	TRBJ1-5	CASSQDRLGQPQHF
few	TRBV7-6	TRBJ2-7	CASSSYRTGGYEQYF
-	TRBV5-1	TRBJ2-7	CASKATGAEGQYF
few	TRBV4-3	TRBJ1-1	CASSQDRQGGTFF
few	TRBV6-5	TRBJ2-2	CAIGTSVRNTGELFF
-	TRBV4-1	TRBJ2-3	CASSQEQRGADTQYF
-	TRBV7-9	TRBJ2-3	CASSVLIPDTQYF
-	TRBV19	TRBJ2-6	CASSMGAGANVLTF
-	TRBV5-1	TRBJ2-2	CASSPPGQGVTGELFF
few	TRBV12-5	TRBJ1-2	CASGLSGKWDYGYTF
-	TRBV5-6	TRBJ2-7	CASSLSGRNYEQYF
few	TRBV7-2	TRBJ2-3	CASNRQAGADTQYF
few	TRBV2	TRBJ2-2	CASSEARAGAGELFF
few	TRBV5-1	TRBJ1-2	CASSSQGTSGYTF
few	TRBV7-8	TRBJ1-5	CASSLEGSYQPQHF
-	TRBV27	TRBJ2-1	CASSFKGADYNEQFF
-	TRBV27	TRBJ2-7	CASSPRTVAYEQYF
-	TRBV29-1	TRBJ2-5	CSAANGTSGGKTQYF
-	TRBV29-1	TRBJ1-1	CSALSRRLNTEAFF